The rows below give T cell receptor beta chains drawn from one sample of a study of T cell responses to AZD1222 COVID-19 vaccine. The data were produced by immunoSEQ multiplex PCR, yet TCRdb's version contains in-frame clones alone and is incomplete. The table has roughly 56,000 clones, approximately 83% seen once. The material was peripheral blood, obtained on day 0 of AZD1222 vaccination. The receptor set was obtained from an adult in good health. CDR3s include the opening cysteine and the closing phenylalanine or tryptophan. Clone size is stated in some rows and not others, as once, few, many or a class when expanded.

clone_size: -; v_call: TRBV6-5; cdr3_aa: CASRTPGGVDEKLFF
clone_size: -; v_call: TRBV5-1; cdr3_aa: CASSPGQVYNYGYTF
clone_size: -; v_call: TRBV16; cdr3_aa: CASSQSWEDGYTF
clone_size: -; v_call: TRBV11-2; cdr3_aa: CASSGGGGRADTQYF
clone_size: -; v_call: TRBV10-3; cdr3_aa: CAIASLAQGEGGELFF
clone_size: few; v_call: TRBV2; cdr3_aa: CASRDRGYTGELFF
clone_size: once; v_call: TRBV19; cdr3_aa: CASSRTPRGDGNQPQHF
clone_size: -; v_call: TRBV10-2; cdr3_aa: CASSVRAAEQYF
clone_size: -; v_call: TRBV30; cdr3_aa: CAWSVGEQAETQYF
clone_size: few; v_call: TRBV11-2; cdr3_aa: CASSPAPGTATLEQYF
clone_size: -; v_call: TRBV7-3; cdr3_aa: CASSGANYGYTF
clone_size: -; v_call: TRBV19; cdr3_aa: CASTSEGTPYSGNTIYF
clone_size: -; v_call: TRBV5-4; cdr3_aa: CASSSGTRYETQYF
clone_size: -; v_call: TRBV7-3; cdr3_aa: CASSRSGGSTDTQYF
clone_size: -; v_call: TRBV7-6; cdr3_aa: CASSLMQGSRQPQHF
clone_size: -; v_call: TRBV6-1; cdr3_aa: CASSEVAELYFTQYF
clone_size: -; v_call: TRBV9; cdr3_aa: CASSVATWGGSTDTQYF
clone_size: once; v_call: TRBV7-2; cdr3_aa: CASSTTPGPQHF
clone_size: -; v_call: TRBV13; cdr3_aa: CASSSKGPNEKLFF
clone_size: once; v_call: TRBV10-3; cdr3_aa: CAIALSSGNTIYF
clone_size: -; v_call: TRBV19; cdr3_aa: CASSRETGELFF
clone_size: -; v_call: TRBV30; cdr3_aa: CAWKAQGFGNTIYF
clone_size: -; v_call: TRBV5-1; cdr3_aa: CASSLYGSMNTEAFF
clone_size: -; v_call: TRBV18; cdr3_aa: CASSPALAGVSSYNEQFF